This is a list of T cell receptor beta chains from one sample in a study of tumor-infiltrating lymphocytes in localized non-small cell lung cancer. The table came from immunoSEQ multiplex PCR; TCRdb's copy has only in-frame clones and leaves some out. The data show tens of thousands of clones, approximately 73% seen once. The sequencing input was lung tumor tissue. These receptors were taken from a human donor with non-small cell lung cancer. Each CDR3 is given with its conserved first and last residue. D genes are given only for firm matches. Size is stated for part of the rows, as once, few or many counts, or as a class when the clone is expanded.

>TRBJ2-3|TRBD2|15|-|TRBV30
CAWGSPGLDPDTQYF
TGTGCCTGGGGCTCGCCGGGACTAGATCCAGATACGCAGTATTTT
>TRBJ1-2|-|15|once|TRBV30
CAWSVWASGAYGYTF
TGTGCCTGGAGTGTTTGGGCCTCAGGGGCCTATGGCTACACCTTC
>TRBJ2-1|-|16|-|TRBV7-6
CASSLPTASSYNEQFF
TGTGCCAGCAGCCTCCCGACTGCGAGCTCCTACAATGAGCAGTTCTTC
>TRBJ1-2|-|12|-|TRBV2
CASSVTVYGYTF
TGTGCCAGCAGTGTGACAGTTTATGGCTACACCTTC
>TRBJ2-1|-|17|-|TRBV5-1
CASSLGSSVSSYNEQFF
TGCGCCAGCAGCTTGGGTTCTTCGGTTAGCTCCTACAATGAGCAGTTCTTC
>TRBJ2-7|TRBD2|11|-|TRBV6-6
CASRKGTRQYF
TGTGCCAGCAGAAAAGGGACTAGACAGTACTTC
>TRBJ2-7|-|13|-|TRBV2
CASRRDISYEQYF
TGTGCCAGCAGACGGGACATTTCCTACGAGCAGTACTTC
>TRBJ1-6|TRBD1|17|few|TRBV13
CASSLGVWTGRDSPLHF
TGTGCCAGCAGCTTAGGGGTCTGGACAGGACGAGATTCACCCCTCCACTTT
>TRBJ1-1|-|11|few|TRBV5-1
CASRENTEAFF
TGCGCCAGCAGGGAGAACACTGAAGCTTTCTTT
>TRBJ2-1|-|15|-|TRBV9
CASSFRADPSNEQFF
TGTGCCAGCAGCTTTCGGGCAGACCCTTCCAATGAGCAGTTCTTC
>TRBJ2-7|-|13|-|TRBV18
CASSNGQYYEQYF
TGTGCCAGCTCAAACGGACAGTACTACGAGCAGTACTTC
>TRBJ2-1|-|15|-|TRBV7-2
CASSLVSGSYNEQFF
TGTGCCAGCAGCTTAGTTAGCGGCTCCTACAATGAGCAGTTCTTC
>TRBJ1-1|-|14|-|TRBV14
CASSQYTGTSIAFF
TGTGCCAGCAGCCAATACACCGGGACTTCTATTGCTTTCTTT
>TRBJ2-6|-|15|-|TRBV30
CAWAQGGAGANVLTF
TGTGCCTGGGCCCAGGGGGGGGCTGGGGCCAACGTCCTGACTTTC
>TRBJ2-2|-|16|-|TRBV14
CASSQWGLINTGELFF
TGTGCCAGCAGCCAGTGGGGTCTGATCAACACCGGGGAGCTGTTTTTT
>TRBJ2-5|-|14|-|TRBV5-4
CASSLDGQQETQYF
TGTGCCAGCAGCTTGGATGGCCAACAAGAGACCCAGTACTTC
>TRBJ1-6|TRBD1|15|-|TRBV11-2
CASRVGQGVRSPLHF
TGTGCCAGCAGGGTGGGACAGGGGGTTCGTTCACCCCTCCACTTT
>TRBJ1-2|-|14|-|TRBV5-4
CASSLWGASAGYTF
TGTGCCAGCAGCTTGTGGGGGGCATCGGCTGGCTACACCTTC
>TRBJ1-2|TRBD1|15|-|TRBV29-1
CSAERSQQGAYGYTF
TGCAGCGCCGAAAGGTCACAACAGGGGGCCTATGGCTACACCTTC
>TRBJ2-7|-|15|once|TRBV6-5
CARAAATRRTYEQYF
TGTGCCAGGGCAGCCGCTACCCGAAGGACCTACGAGCAGTACTTC
>TRBJ1-1|-|18|-|TRBV11-2
CASSLDYTEWGLNTEAFF
TGTGCCAGCAGCTTAGATTACACAGAGTGGGGCCTGAACACTGAAGCTTTCTTT
>TRBJ1-4|-|13|-|TRBV15
CATSRTTNEKLFF
TGTGCCACCAGCAGAACAACTAATGAAAAACTGTTTTTT
>TRBJ2-1|TRBD1|14|-|TRBV2
CASSGRTGEIEQFF
TGTGCCAGCAGTGGAAGGACAGGGGAAATTGAGCAGTTCTTC
>TRBJ1-2|TRBD1|14|-|TRBV6-5
CASRTPGTGRGYTF
TGTGCCAGCAGGACCCCTGGGACAGGGAGAGGCTACACCTTC
>TRBJ2-3|-|17|once|TRBV7-6
CASSLAPNLASTDTQYF
TGTGCCAGCAGCTTAGCGCCAAATTTAGCTAGCACAGATACGCAGTATTTT